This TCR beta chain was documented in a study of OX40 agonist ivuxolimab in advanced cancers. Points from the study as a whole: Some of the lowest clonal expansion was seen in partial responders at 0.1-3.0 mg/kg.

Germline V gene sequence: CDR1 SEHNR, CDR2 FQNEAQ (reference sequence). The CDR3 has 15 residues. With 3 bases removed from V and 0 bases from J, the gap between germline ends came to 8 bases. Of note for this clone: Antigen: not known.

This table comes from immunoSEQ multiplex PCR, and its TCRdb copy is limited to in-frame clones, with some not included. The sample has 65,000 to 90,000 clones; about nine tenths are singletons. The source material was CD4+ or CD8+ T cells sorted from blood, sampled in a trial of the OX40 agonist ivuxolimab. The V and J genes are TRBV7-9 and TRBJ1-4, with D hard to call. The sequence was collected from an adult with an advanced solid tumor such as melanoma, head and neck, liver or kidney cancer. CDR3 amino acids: CASSFSGATNEKLFF. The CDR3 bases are TGTGCCAGCAGCTTCTCCGGGGCAACTAATGAAAAACTGTTTTTT.